The 17 T cell receptor beta chains presented below share a single source sample, sequenced in a study of blood T cell repertoires in COVID-19. TCRdb keeps only in-frame clones here, not all; method: immunoSEQ multiplex PCR. The sample holds some 170,000 clones, about 80% seen once. The specimen sequenced was peripheral blood. The receptors were sampled from a woman between 50 and 59 years old with active or convalescent COVID-19.

The V call is TRBV30, the J call TRBJ1-2; unclear D gene. The germline V gene has CDR1 GTSNPN and CDR2 SVGIG (reference sequence). V was shortened by 1 base and J by 0 bases, with 6 bases between the two germline ends. This CDR3 spans 13 amino acids. The CDR3 loop reads CAWSGIANYGYTF. CDR3 bases: TGTGCCTGGAGTGGAATAGCTAACTATGGCTACACCTTC.

The chain employs TRBV5-1 and TRBJ1-1, with D possibly TRBD1 on 5 matching bases. Germline CDR1 is SGHRS and CDR2 is YFSETQ. The CDR3 has 12 residues. V lost 0 bases and J 14 bases, leaving 14 bases between the germline ends. The CDR3 spells CASSLDGGTLFF. In nucleotides, the CDR3 is TGCGCCAGCAGCTTGGATGGCGGGACTCTGTTCTTT.

The chain combines TRBV4-3 with TRBJ1-5, with D perhaps TRBD1 (6 bases). V dropped 1 base and J dropped 2 bases, with 9 bases sitting between them. Germline CDR1 is LGHNA and CDR2 is YSLEER. This CDR3 has 15 amino acids. The CDR3 sequence is CASSQATGRNQPQHF. As DNA, the CDR3 is TGCGCCAGCAGCCAAGCGACAGGACGCAATCAGCCCCAGCATTTT.

This clone was detected only once. The V and J genes are TRBV10-3 and TRBJ1-6; 7 nucleotides align to TRBD1. This CDR3 is 14 amino acids long. The germline V gene has CDR1 ENHRY and CDR2 SYGVKD. V shed 4 bases, J shed 7 bases, and the junction held 4 bases outside the gene matches. The CDR3 spells CAISAAGQNSPLHF. As DNA, the CDR3 is TGTGCCATCAGTGCGGCGGGACAGAATTCACCCCTCCACTTT.

This clone came up a few times. This rearrangement joins TRBV19 to TRBJ2-3; D is perhaps TRBD1 (5 bases). The CDR3 runs 17 residues. V lost 5 bases and J lost 0, with 18 bases in between. The germline V gene has CDR1 LNHDA and CDR2 SQIVND (reference sequence). The CDR3 bases are TGTGCCAGTAGTCCTGAGAGTGGGGCGACTAGCACAGATACGCAGTATTTT. This encodes CASSPESGATSTDTQYF.

This chain uses TRBV9 with TRBJ2-2; the D gene is possibly TRBD1 (6 bases). Per the germline V gene, CDR1 is SGDLS and CDR2 is YYNGEE. This CDR3 is 14 amino acids long. Trimming removed 4 bases at V and 6 bases at J, with 13 bases between. As DNA, the CDR3 is TGTGCCAGCAGCCCTACAGGGCTCCCCGGGGAGCTGTTTTTT. Amino acids: CASSPTGLPGELFF.

The chain recombines TRBV19 with TRBJ1-2; D is possibly TRBD1 (5 bases). CDR1 LNHDA and CDR2 SQIVND come from the germline V gene (reference sequence). The CDR3 consists of 13 residues. Between the trimmed V and J ends, which lost 4 bases and 6 bases, there was a span of 12 bases. CDR3 protein: CASSTTARDGYTF. Here the CDR3 DNA reads TGTGCCAGTAGTACGACAGCAAGGGATGGCTACACCTTC.

This clone was seen more than once but under ten times. The chain links TRBV7-2 to TRBJ2-7; 8 bases are a match to TRBD2. The CDR3 is 15 amino acids. CDR1 is SGHTA, CDR2 FQGNSA, per germline. Germline trimming cut 5 bases from V and 4 bases from J; bases unmatched to any gene: 10. The chain's CDR3 is CASSSPGLGAYEQYF. For the CDR3, the DNA is TGTGCCAGCAGCAGTCCGGGACTAGGGGCGTACGAGCAGTACTTC.

The chain uses TRBV12-5 and TRBJ1-2, with 8 bases fitting TRBD1. V gave up 6 bases and J gave up 6 bases; unmatched junction bases: 6. The CDR3 extends over 13 amino acids. Germline CDR1 and CDR2: LGHNT and FRNRAP. In DNA form, the CDR3 reads TGTGCTAGTGGCAGACAGGGGAGGGATGGCTACACCTTC. The encoded protein is CASGRQGRDGYTF.

This clone occurred a few times. The genes are TRBV28 and TRBJ1-2; 10 nucleotides agree with TRBD1. Germline-derived CDR1 and CDR2 are MDHEN and SYDVKM. The J segment lost 2 bases and the V segment lost 6 bases, leaving 6 bases of the junction unmatched. The CDR3 loop spans 15 amino acids. In DNA form, the CDR3 reads TGTGCCAGCAGGCGACCGGGACAGGGGAACTATGGCTACACCTTC. Translating gives CASRRPGQGNYGYTF.

V usage is TRBV28 and J usage is TRBJ1-5; D call uncertain. Trimming took off 3 bases at V and 4 bases at J, with 4 bases between the two ends. This CDR3 comprises 12 residues. Looked up from germline, CDR1 is MDHEN and CDR2 is SYDVKM. CDR3 sequence reads: CASSFSNQPQHF. In nucleotides, the CDR3 is TGTGCCAGCAGTTTTTCAAATCAGCCCCAGCATTTT.

This chain links TRBV5-4 with TRBJ2-3; 9 bases map to TRBD1. Per germline, CDR1 SGHNT and CDR2 YYREEE (reference sequence). The ends lost 0 bases at V and 4 bases at J; junction bases unmatched: 3. The length of the CDR3 is 15 residues. CDR3 amino acids: CASSLGGQGADTQYF. Written as DNA, the CDR3 is TGTGCCAGCAGCTTGGGGGGACAGGGAGCAGATACGCAGTATTTT.

The chain has TRBV30 and TRBJ2-3, with 11 positions matching TRBD2. The CDR3 covers 15 residues. V trimming: 6 bases; J trimming: 1 base; junction bases outside the gene matches: 6. Germline V lookup: CDR1 GTSNPN, CDR2 SVGIG (reference sequence). CDR3 amino acids: CACVAGGLGTDTQYF. The CDR3 DNA is TGTGCCTGTGTAGCGGGGGGGCTCGGCACAGATACGCAGTATTTT.

The table lists this clone with a few counts. The V gene is TRBV7-9, the J gene TRBJ2-7, with 10 bases matching TRBD2. Looked up from germline, CDR1 is SEHNR and CDR2 is FQNEAQ (reference sequence). This CDR3 spans 16 amino acids. V was pared by 4 bases and J by 1 base, with 7 bases of the junction left unmatched. DNA for the CDR3: TGTGCCAGCAGCTCCCGAGGTAGCGGGGGGTCCTACGAGCAGTACTTC. Protein sequence: CASSSRGSGGSYEQYF.

The chain couples TRBV24-1 to TRBJ2-1, with D unresolved. Germline CDR1 KGHDR, CDR2 SFDVKD. This CDR3 is built from 12 residues. With 3 bases removed from V and 7 bases from J, the gap between germline ends came to 6 bases. The CDR3 nucleotides read TGTGCCACCAGTGATGAGCTAAATGAGCAGTTCTTC. The encoded protein is CATSDELNEQFF.

A single count supports this clone. This chain uses TRBV6-1 with TRBJ1-2, with 11 bases aligning to TRBD1. The CDR3 is made up of 13 amino acids. Germline CDR1 MNHNS, CDR2 SASEGT. Trimming removed 4 bases from V and 5 bases from J; junction bases left unmatched: 0. Here the CDR3 reads CASSGDRGYGYTF. The CDR3 DNA is TGTGCCAGCAGTGGGGACAGGGGGTATGGCTACACCTTC.

This clone was detected only a few times. This CDR3 is CASSPGGSTEAFF. CDR3 nucleotides: TGTGCCAGCAGCCCGGGTGGGAGCACTGAAGCTTTCTTT. The chain carries TRBV11-2 and TRBJ1-1; D is uncertain. V was pared by 5 bases and J by 4 bases, with 11 bases between. This CDR3 region has 13 residues. CDR1 and CDR2 from the germline V gene are SGHAT and FQNNGV.